This passage covers 10 T cell receptor beta chains from one sample sequenced in a study of cytomegalovirus exposure and HLA in healthy donors (dated by TCRdb to 2016 to 2017). Libraries came from the immunoSEQ multiplex PCR assay. The multiplex PCR relied on a mix of 60 forward primers for TCR Vbeta segments and 13 reverse primers for TCR Jbeta segments. TCRdb provides this immuneACCESS table in a form limited to in-frame rearrangements. Some clones are lacking; in checked studies, under half of them reflect an unresolved V gene, and why the rest are absent is not known. Recorded for this sample are fewer than 200,000 clones; over 70% of them occurred a single time. The ten largest clones represent more than 0.5% of the sample. Sequencing was carried out using PBMCs. The receptor set was obtained from a woman aged 45-65 years in good health and CMV-seronegative.

The chain has TRBV6-1 and TRBJ1-2; TRBD1 matches 10 bases. The CDR3 totals 14 residues. Looked up from germline, CDR1 is MNHNS and CDR2 is SASEGT. The junction had 3 bases not matched to a gene; V was cut back by 6 bases and J by 2 bases. The CDR3 sequence is CASSRDRGNYGYTF. The CDR3 DNA follows: TGTGCCAGCAGCCGGGACAGGGGAAACTATGGCTACACCTTC.

The chain employs TRBV4-3 and TRBJ1-2, with 8 bases aligning to TRBD1. The V gene's germline CDR1 is LGHNA and CDR2 YSLEER. The length of the CDR3 is 15 residues. The trim removed 4 bases at V and 2 bases at J, leaving 6 bases unmatched. The CDR3 region has the DNA TGCGCCAGCAGCCGCAACAGGGGGGGGAACTATGGCTACACCTTC. Protein sequence: CASSRNRGGNYGYTF.

The rearrangement links TRBV4-1 to TRBJ2-1; D might be TRBD1 (5 bases). The CDR3 has 15 amino acids. Germline values: CDR1 MGHRA, CDR2 YSYEKL. Trimming removed 0 bases from V and 6 bases from J, with 12 bases in between. The CDR3: CASSQEVAGSNEQFF. The CDR3 DNA reads TGCGCCAGCAGCCAAGAGGTGGCAGGGTCCAATGAGCAGTTCTTC.

This clone was recorded once. CDR3 DNA: TGTGCCAGCAGTTTAATTGGAGCGGGCCGCACAGATACGCAGTATTTT. Translation: CASSLIGAGRTDTQYF. The chain carries TRBV28 and TRBJ2-3; D perhaps matches TRBD2 (6 bases). Germline lookup yields CDR1 MDHEN and CDR2 SYDVKM. The CDR3 loop spans 16 amino acids. Trimming left V 2 bases short and J 1 base short, with 13 bases between.

V and J are TRBV4-1 and TRBJ2-1; TRBD2 matches 11 bases. CDR3 size: 19 residues. V lost 1 base to trimming and J lost 0 bases; unmatched junction nucleotides: 8. Germline CDR1 reads MGHRA; CDR2 reads YSYEKL. The CDR3 here is CASSQVASGRPSSYNEQFF. For the CDR3, the DNA is TGCGCCAGCAGCCAAGTGGCTAGCGGGAGGCCTAGCTCCTACAATGAGCAGTTCTTC.

The rearrangement joins TRBV27 to TRBJ1-1, with 7 bases aligning to TRBD1. Looked up from germline, CDR1 is MNHEY and CDR2 is SMNVEV (reference sequence). Germline trimming cut 6 bases from V and 0 bases from J; bases unmatched to any gene: 4. CDR3 size: 14 residues. In DNA form, the CDR3 reads TGTGCCAGCAGAGACAGGGATCTGAACACTGAAGCTTTCTTT. Its translation: CASRDRDLNTEAFF.

This clone was picked up a small number of times. V gene TRBV5-4 combines with J gene TRBJ2-1, with D maybe TRBD1 (6 bases). There are 14 residues in the CDR3. Germline V gives CDR1 SGHNT, CDR2 YYREEE (reference sequence). With 4 bases removed from V and 4 bases from J, the gap between germline ends came to 12 bases. CDR3 DNA sequence: TGTGCCAGCAGCCACCCTCAGGGGTACAATGAGCAGTTCTTC. This encodes CASSHPQGYNEQFF.

The chain links TRBV7-6 to TRBJ2-5; TRBD2 matches at 12 bases. This CDR3 spans 16 amino acids. J lost 4 bases, V lost 5 bases, and 8 bases had no gene match. The germline V gene encodes CDR1 SGHVS and CDR2 FNYEAQ. CDR3 DNA sequence: TGTGCCAGCAGCCCGACTAGCGGGGGCGCACGAGAGACCCAGTACTTC. It codes for CASSPTSGGARETQYF.

For this clone: This sample also contains other DNA sequences that code for the same CDR3. The genes are TRBV5-1 and TRBJ1-1; a possible D gene is TRBD1 (6 bases). Germline CDR1 SGHRS, CDR2 YFSETQ. V shed 1 base and J shed 1 base, with 8 bases lying between them. The CDR3 spans 14 residues. The CDR3 loop reads CASSLQGQNTEAFF. For the CDR3, the DNA is TGCGCCAGCAGCTTGCAGGGACAGAACACTGAAGCTTTCTTT. The full variable domain, with the rest looked up from reference TRBV5-1 and TRBJ1-1, is KAGVTQTPRYLIKTRGQQVTLSCSPISGHRSVSWYQQTPGQGLQFLFEYFSETQRNKGNFPGRFSGRQFSNSRSEMNVSTLELGDSALYLCASSLQGQNTEAFFGQGTRLTVV.

This sequence joins TRBV10-3 and TRBJ1-4; 7 bases are a match to TRBD1. Germline CDR1 reads ENHRY; CDR2 reads SYGVKD. CDR3 size: 15 residues. V lost 0 bases and J lost 8; bases outside the gene matches: 6. The CDR3 DNA is TGTGCCATCAGTGAGTCGCAGGGGGGACGCGAAAAACTGTTTTTT. It is translated as CAISESQGGREKLFF.